The TCR beta chain described here comes from a study of blood T cell repertoires in COVID-19. V was shortened by 8 bases and J by 1 base, with 11 bases between the two germline ends. Germline V gene data show CDR1 as SEHNR and CDR2 as FQNEAQ (reference sequence). This CDR3 spans 13 amino acids. As processed by the authors: Reference gene primer amplification gave nucleated cell count estimates. Profiling relied on immunoSEQ multiplex PCR, and the TCRdb table lists in-frame clones only, not all of them. The D gene and trimming were derived from the DNA, and the V and J assignments and clone size from that table. This table has approximately 280,000 clones, 80% to 90% appearing once.

The sequence came from an older woman with acute or convalescent COVID-19. This rearrangement joins TRBV7-9 to TRBJ1-1; D not resolved. Sequences were obtained from peripheral blood. This CDR3 reads CASVRGSNTEAFF. CDR3 nucleotide sequence: TGTGCCAGCGTCCGAGGGTCGAACACTGAAGCTTTCTTT.